This T cell receptor beta chain was identified in a study of siplizumab effects on memory and regulatory T cells. Some clones are missing from TCRdb's copy, which holds only in-frame ones; the method was immunoSEQ multiplex PCR. The sample holds roughly 62,000 clones, more than 85% seen once. J was trimmed by 14 bases and V by 2 bases; bases with no gene match: 14. The germline CDR1 and CDR2 sequences are SQVTM and ANQGSEA. CDR3 length: 13 amino acids. The TCR sequence derives from a human donor in good health. The sample taken for sequencing was CD8+ T cells sorted from blood. This chain connects TRBV29-1 to TRBJ1-2; 7 bases line up with TRBD1. CDR3 DNA sequence: TGCAGCGTTGAACCTCCGTTGGGAGGGGGCGCAACCTTC. Translation gives CSVEPPLGGGATF.